Listed below are T cell receptor beta chains from one sample, sequenced in a study of technical replicates of blood from a few donors. Measured with immunoSEQ multiplex PCR; TCRdb has only the in-frame clones, and not every one. Of roughly 87,000 clones listed, roughly nine tenths are singletons. Sequencing was performed on T cells isolated from PBMCs. These receptors were taken from a human donor in good health. The CDR3 runs from the conserved cysteine through the conserved F or W. A D gene is named only where the DNA matches it firmly. Expanded clones are given a class, and other clones once, few, many or no size at all.

CDR3 length	V gene	J gene	D gene	clone size	CDR3 protein	CDR3 DNA
15	TRBV7-9	TRBJ2-1	-	-	CASSPTTIIGNEQFF	TGTGCCAGCAGCCCTACTACTATCATCGGCAATGAGCAGTTCTTC
14	TRBV14	TRBJ2-3	-	-	CASSLFPGSDTQYF	TGTGCCAGCAGCCTTTTCCCAGGATCTGATACGCAGTATTTT
16	TRBV15	TRBJ1-5	TRBD1	once	CATSREGQGGIMPQHF	TGTGCCACCAGCAGAGAAGGACAGGGGGGTATCATGCCCCAGCATTTT
12	TRBV4-1	TRBJ1-1	-	few	CASSQRGPEAFF	TGCGCCAGCAGCCAAAGGGGCCCTGAAGCTTTCTTT
11	TRBV30	TRBJ1-2	-	-	CAWSVQYGYTF	TGTGCCTGGAGTGTACAGTACGGCTACACCTTT
14	TRBV27	TRBJ1-1	-	once	CASSLSWRNTEAFF	TGTGCCAGCAGTTTATCGTGGAGGAACACTGAAGCTTTCTTT
12	TRBV2	TRBJ2-7	-	once	CASSERLEGRYF	TGTGCCAGCAGTGAAAGGCTAGAGGGCAGGTACTTC
16	TRBV10-3	TRBJ2-3	TRBD2	-	CAISERLAGVADTQYF	TGTGCCATCAGTGAGCGACTAGCGGGAGTGGCAGATACGCAGTATTTT
13	TRBV7-2	TRBJ1-2	-	-	CASSLAAGDGYTF	TGTGCCAGCAGCTTAGCTGCGGGGGATGGCTACACCTTC
15	TRBV10-3	TRBJ1-1	TRBD1	-	CAISVDRGQDTEAFF	TGTGCCATCAGTGTGGACAGGGGGCAGGACACTGAAGCTTTCTTT
13	TRBV7-3	TRBJ2-7	-	-	CASSSQTGTEQYF	TGTGCCAGCAGCTCTCAGACAGGCACCGAGCAGTACTTC
14	TRBV5-4	TRBJ2-6	-	-	CASSWSSGANVLTF	TGTGCCAGCAGCTGGAGCTCTGGGGCCAACGTCCTGACTTTC
14	TRBV11-3	TRBJ2-7	-	-	CASSLVVLEDEQYF	TGTGCCAGCAGCTTAGTAGTTCTGGAGGACGAGCAGTACTTC
15	TRBV4-2	TRBJ2-7	TRBD1	-	CASSQDGTGGYEQYF	TGTGCCAGCAGCCAAGATGGGACAGGGGGCTACGAGCAGTACTTC
15	TRBV5-8	TRBJ1-1	TRBD1	-	CASSLGQGLNTEAFF	TGTGCCAGCAGCTTGGGACAGGGGTTGAACACTGAAGCTTTCTTT
16	TRBV28	TRBJ1-3	TRBD1	-	CASTLTGAPSGNTIYF	TGTGCCAGCACTTTAACAGGGGCCCCCTCTGGAAACACCATATATTTT
13	TRBV28	TRBJ1-1	-	-	CASSSQEWTEAFF	TGTGCCAGCAGTTCTCAGGAATGGACTGAAGCTTTCTTT
14	TRBV19	TRBJ1-1	-	-	CASSLRRGNTEAFF	TGTGCCAGTAGCCTCCGGAGGGGGAACACTGAAGCTTTCTTT
13	TRBV4-3	TRBJ2-1	-	-	CASSQTGINEQFF	TGCGCCAGCAGCCAGACAGGTATCAATGAGCAGTTCTTC
15	TRBV27	TRBJ2-2	-	-	CASSFGHSDAGELFF	TGTGCCAGCAGTTTCGGACATTCTGATGCCGGGGAGCTGTTTTTT
11	TRBV20-1	TRBJ2-7	TRBD1	-	CSASGQGAHYF	TGCAGTGCTTCGGGACAGGGAGCGCATTACTTC
13	TRBV11-3	TRBJ1-1	TRBD1	-	CASSLNRGPEAFF	TGTGCCAGCAGCCTAAACAGGGGGCCTGAAGCTTTCTTT
15	TRBV5-6	TRBJ2-7	-	once	CASSPGPGIVYEQYF	TGTGCCAGCAGCCCTGGGCCAGGAATTGTCTACGAGCAGTACTTC
17	TRBV5-1	TRBJ2-3	TRBD2	-	CASSLRLEREVPDTQYF	TGCGCCAGCAGCTTGAGGCTCGAGCGGGAGGTGCCAGATACGCAGTATTTT
15	TRBV5-4	TRBJ2-1	-	-	CASTPGNLQGNEQFF	TGTGCCAGCACCCCGGGAAACCTCCAGGGGAATGAGCAGTTCTTC
16	TRBV28	TRBJ1-3	-	-	CASSVKFSWLLNTIYF	TGTGCCAGCAGTGTAAAGTTTTCGTGGCTTTTAAACACCATATATTTT